This TCR beta chain was documented in a study of CD8+CD57+ T cells in acquired aplastic anemia. Regarding the study as a whole: Around 29 CD8+ CDR3 sequences were shared between patients and controls.

There are many counts of this clonotype. Antigen unknown. Profiling that covered TCR beta VDJ and CDR3 relied on genomic DNA as its template. TCRdb passed the reads through MiXCR, listing each CDR3 protein once. The sample carries around 130,000 distinct CDR3 sequences, under 60% recorded once. It was patients with CD8+CD57+ cell expansion by flow cytometry who were chosen for sequencing. The CDR3 contains 13 residues. Germline V lookup: CDR1 MNHEY, CDR2 SMNVEV (reference sequence). V dropped 7 bases and J dropped 0; count of bases not matched to a gene: 2. The chain carries TRBV27 and TRBJ1-1, with 7 bases aligning to TRBD1. Sequencing used sorted CD4+, CD8+, or CD8+CD57+ T cells (not recorded which) from PBMCs. The sequence was collected from a human donor with aplastic anemia. This CDR3 reads CASTGQMNTEAFF. The CDR3 nucleotides read TGTGCCAGCACGGGACAGATGAACACTGAAGCTTTCTTT.